Listed below are T cell receptor beta chains from one sample, sequenced in a study of T-cell reconstitution after alpha-beta-depleted transplantation in children. Each CDR3 protein gets one entry after TCRdb re-called the PCR reads with MiXCR. The table records over 550,000 distinct CDR3 sequences, about 11% of them present only once. The sequencing here drew on PBMCs from the stem cell graft donor, taken from the stem cell graft. The receptors were sampled from a human donor who donated a stem cell graft to a child with acute myeloid leukemia. The CDR3 runs from the conserved cysteine through the conserved F or W. The order of the fields is V gene, D gene, clone size, J gene, CDR3 protein, CDR3 DNA. A D gene is named only where the DNA matches it firmly. Rows may omit the clone size; those that give it use once, few, many or a size class.

TRBV4-2	NA	few	TRBJ2-1	CASSERLDLLSEQFF	TGTGCCAGCAGCGAACGACTAGACCTCCTCAGTGAGCAGTTCTTC
TRBV29-1	TRBD2	many	TRBJ2-7	CSVAGDRSYEQYF	TGCAGCGTAGCGGGAGATCGCTCCTACGAGCAGTACTTC
TRBV7-9	NA	NA	TRBJ1-5	CASSLDGQYQPQHF	TGTGCCAGCAGCTTAGATGGACAATATCAGCCCCAGCATTTT
TRBV29-1	NA	NA	TRBJ1-1	CSVAQSGTEAFF	TGCAGCGTTGCACAATCCGGAACTGAAGCTTTCTTT
TRBV29-1	TRBD2	NA	TRBJ2-2	CSVEDWEGLAGERTGELFF	TGCAGCGTTGAAGATTGGGAGGGACTAGCGGGAGAGCGGACCGGGGAGCTGTTTTTT
TRBV25-1	NA	many	TRBJ1-1	CASIKGLGTEAFF	TGTGCCAGCATTAAGGGGCTGGGCACTGAAGCTTTCTTT
TRBV29-1	NA	few	TRBJ2-4	CSVEGRTVAKNIQYF	TGCAGCGTTGAGGGCAGGACGGTAGCCAAAAACATTCAGTACTTC
TRBV7-2	NA	many	TRBJ1-4	CASSFLGKGFEKLFF	TGTGCCAGCAGCTTCTTGGGGAAAGGGTTTGAAAAACTGTTTTTT
TRBV20-1	NA	many	TRBJ2-1	CSARDSNSWANSYNEQFF	TGCAGTGCTAGAGATTCGAATTCGTGGGCAAACTCCTACAATGAGCAGTTCTTC
TRBV2	NA	few	TRBJ1-2	CASRKGGGFSDGYTF	TGTGCCAGCAGAAAGGGTGGGGGTTTCAGCGACGGCTACACCTTC
TRBV6-2/TRBV6-3	NA	NA	TRBJ2-1	CASRAVSSYNEQFF	TGTGCCAGCAGAGCGGTGAGCTCCTACAATGAGCAGTTCTTC
TRBV4-3	NA	few	TRBJ2-2	CASSPDYITGELFF	TGCGCCAGCAGCCCGGACTATATTACCGGGGAGCTGTTTTTT
TRBV10-3	TRBD1	few	TRBJ1-5	CAIKQGAGQPQHF	TGTGCCATAAAACAGGGGGCAGGGCAGCCCCAGCATTTT
TRBV29-1	TRBD2	many	TRBJ2-1	CSVGLAILYNEQFF	TGCAGCGTCGGACTAGCGATACTTTACAATGAGCAGTTCTTC
TRBV5-1	NA	NA	TRBJ2-5	CASRTTGTGETQYF	TGCGCCAGCAGAACTACCGGGACCGGGGAGACCCAGTACTTC
TRBV14	NA	few	TRBJ2-2	CASSQWLRGTGELFF	TGTGCCAGCAGCCAATGGTTGAGGGGCACCGGGGAGCTGTTTTTT
TRBV6-1	NA	NA	TRBJ2-7	CASSERAGQYF	TGTGCCAGCAGTGAAAGGGCGGGGCAGTACTTC
TRBV7-2	TRBD1	NA	TRBJ1-1	CASSPRRGQRNTEAFF	TGTGCCAGCAGCCCCCGGAGGGGGCAGAGGAACACTGAAGCTTTCTTT
TRBV7-9	NA	few	TRBJ1-3	CASRGGAGNTIYF	TGTGCCAGCCGCGGCGGGGCTGGAAACACCATATATTTT
TRBV29-1	NA	NA	TRBJ1-4	CSVEVGRAEKLFF	TGCAGCGTTGAAGTAGGCAGGGCTGAAAAACTGTTTTTT
TRBV6-5	TRBD1	NA	TRBJ1-2	CASSYAGTDGYTF	TGTGCCAGCAGTTACGCCGGGACAGATGGCTACACCTTC
TRBV27	TRBD2	NA	TRBJ2-1	CASSLGLAGLGNEQFF	TGTGCCAGCAGTTTAGGGCTAGCGGGTTTGGGTAATGAGCAGTTCTTC
TRBV6-5	NA	many	TRBJ2-5	CASSYKETQYF	TGTGCCAGCAGTTACAAGGAGACCCAGTACTTC
TRBV20-1	NA	few	TRBJ2-5	CSADRSETQYF	TGCAGTGCTGACAGGTCAGAGACCCAGTACTTC
TRBV20-1	TRBD1	few	TRBJ1-6	CSARVAGGDSPLHF	TGCAGTGCTAGGGTGGCAGGGGGCGATTCACCCCTCCACTTT
TRBV15	NA	many	TRBJ2-2	CATSRDLEITGELFF	TGTGCCACCAGCAGAGATCTCGAGATTACCGGGGAGCTGTTTTTT
TRBV20-1	NA	few	TRBJ2-5	CSASLTVQETQYF	TGCAGTGCTAGTTTGACTGTCCAAGAGACCCAGTACTTC
TRBV7-2	NA	NA	TRBJ1-1	CASSTRTLNTEAFF	TGTGCCAGCAGCACCCGGACACTTAACACTGAAGCTTTCTTT
TRBV30	NA	few	TRBJ1-4	CAWSLDRKINEKLFF	TGTGCCTGGAGTTTAGACCGTAAAATTAATGAAAAACTGTTTTTT